This T cell receptor (beta chain) was profiled in a study of blood T cell repertoires in COVID-19. Study-level background: COVID-19 samples from acute and convalescent phases originated in the United States, Italy and Spain. T cells, B-cell-depleted T cells, or PBMCs supplied cDNA or gDNA.

In the original workflow: From reference gene primer amplification, estimates of nucleated cell counts were derived. Profiling relied on immunoSEQ multiplex PCR, and the TCRdb table lists in-frame clones only, not all of them. The V and J calls and clone size come from that table; D and trimming were worked out from the DNA. This sample has about 340,000 clones, with more than 70% found just once. In Seattle, patients joined the study during active infection and were tracked longitudinally. This CDR3 region has 16 residues. V was clipped by 2 bases and J by 0 bases; unmatched bases: 6. Germline lookup yields CDR1 KGHDR and CDR2 SFDVKD.

The sequence came from a woman aged 70-85 years with COVID-19, enrolled during active disease. This rearrangement joins TRBV24-1 to TRBJ2-7; TRBD1 matches 7 bases. The specimen was peripheral blood. The CDR3 DNA sequence: TGTGCCACCAGTGATTCGGGACAGTCAAACTCCTACGAGCAGTACTTC. Amino acids: CATSDSGQSNSYEQYF.